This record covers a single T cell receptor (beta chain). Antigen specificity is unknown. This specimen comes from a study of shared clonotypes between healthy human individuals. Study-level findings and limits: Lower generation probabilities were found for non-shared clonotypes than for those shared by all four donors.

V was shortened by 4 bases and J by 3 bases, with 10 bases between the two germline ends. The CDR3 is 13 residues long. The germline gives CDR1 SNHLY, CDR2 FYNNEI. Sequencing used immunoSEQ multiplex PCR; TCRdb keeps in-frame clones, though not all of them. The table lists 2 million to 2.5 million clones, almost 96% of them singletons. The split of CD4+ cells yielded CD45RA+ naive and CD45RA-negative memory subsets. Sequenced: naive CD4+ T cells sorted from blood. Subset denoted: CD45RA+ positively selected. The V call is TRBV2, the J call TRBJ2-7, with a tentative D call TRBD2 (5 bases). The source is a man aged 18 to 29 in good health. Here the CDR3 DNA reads TGTGCCAGCAGTGGTTCCGGGGTCTACGAGCAGTACTTC. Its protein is CASSGSGVYEQYF.